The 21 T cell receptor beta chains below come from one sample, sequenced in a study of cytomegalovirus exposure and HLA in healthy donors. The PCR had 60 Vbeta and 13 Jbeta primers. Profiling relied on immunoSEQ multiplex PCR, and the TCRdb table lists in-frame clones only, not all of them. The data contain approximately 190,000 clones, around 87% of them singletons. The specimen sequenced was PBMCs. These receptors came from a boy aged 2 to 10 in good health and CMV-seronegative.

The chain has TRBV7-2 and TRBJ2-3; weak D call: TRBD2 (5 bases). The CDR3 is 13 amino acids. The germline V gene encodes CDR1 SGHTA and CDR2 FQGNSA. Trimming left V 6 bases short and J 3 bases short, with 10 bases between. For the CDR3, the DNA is TGTGCCAGCAGTTCGTCGGGGACAGATACGCAGTATTTT. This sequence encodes CASSSSGTDTQYF. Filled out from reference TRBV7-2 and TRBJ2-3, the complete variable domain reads GAGVSQSPSNKVTEKGKDVELRCDPISGHTALYWYRQSLGQGLEFLIYFQGNSAPDKSGLPSDRFSAERTGGSVSTLTIQRTQQEDSAVYLCASSSSGTDTQYFGPGTRLTVL.

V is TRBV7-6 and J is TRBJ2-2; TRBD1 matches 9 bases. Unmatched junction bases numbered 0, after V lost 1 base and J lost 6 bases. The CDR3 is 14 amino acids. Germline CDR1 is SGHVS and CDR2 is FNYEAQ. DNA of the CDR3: TGTGCCAGCAGCTTAGGGACAGGGGCCGGGGAGCTGTTTTTT. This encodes CASSLGTGAGELFF. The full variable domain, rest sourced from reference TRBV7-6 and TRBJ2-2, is GAGVSQSPRYKVTKRGQDVALRCDPISGHVSLYWYRQALGQGPEFLTYFNYEAQQDKSGLPNDRFSAERPEGSISTLTIQRTEQRDSAMYRCASSLGTGAGELFFGEGSRLTVL.

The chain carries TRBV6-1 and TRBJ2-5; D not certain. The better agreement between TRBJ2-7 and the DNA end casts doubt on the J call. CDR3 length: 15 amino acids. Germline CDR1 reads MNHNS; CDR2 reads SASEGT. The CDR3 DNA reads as TGTGCCAGCAGTGAAGTACAGCCCAGCTCCTACGAGCAGTACTTC. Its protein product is CASSEVQPSSYEQYF.

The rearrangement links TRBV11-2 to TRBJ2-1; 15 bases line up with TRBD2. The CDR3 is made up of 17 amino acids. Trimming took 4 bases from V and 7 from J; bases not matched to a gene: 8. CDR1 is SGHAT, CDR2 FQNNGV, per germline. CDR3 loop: CASSWGLAGGTRNEQFF. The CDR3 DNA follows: TGTGCCAGCAGCTGGGGACTAGCGGGGGGTACGAGAAATGAGCAGTTCTTC.

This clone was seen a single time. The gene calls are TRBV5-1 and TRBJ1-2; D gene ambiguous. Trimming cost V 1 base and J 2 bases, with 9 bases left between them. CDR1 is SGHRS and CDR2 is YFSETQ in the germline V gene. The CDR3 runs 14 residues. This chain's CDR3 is CASSLSPRNYGYTF. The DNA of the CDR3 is TGCGCCAGCAGCTTGTCTCCGAGAAACTATGGCTACACCTTC.

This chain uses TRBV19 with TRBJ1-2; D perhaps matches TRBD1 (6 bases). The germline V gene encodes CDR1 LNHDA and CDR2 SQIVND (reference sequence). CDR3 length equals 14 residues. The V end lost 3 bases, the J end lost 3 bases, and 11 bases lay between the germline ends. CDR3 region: CASSIGQGHYGYTF. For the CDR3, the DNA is TGTGCCAGTAGTATTGGGCAGGGGCACTATGGCTACACCTTC.

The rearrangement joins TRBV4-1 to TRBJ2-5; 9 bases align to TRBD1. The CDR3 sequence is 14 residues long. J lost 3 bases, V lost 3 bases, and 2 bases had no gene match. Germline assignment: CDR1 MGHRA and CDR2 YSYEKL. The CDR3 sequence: CASSQGQGEETQYF. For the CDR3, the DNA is TGCGCCAGCAGCCAGGGACAGGGAGAAGAGACCCAGTACTTC.

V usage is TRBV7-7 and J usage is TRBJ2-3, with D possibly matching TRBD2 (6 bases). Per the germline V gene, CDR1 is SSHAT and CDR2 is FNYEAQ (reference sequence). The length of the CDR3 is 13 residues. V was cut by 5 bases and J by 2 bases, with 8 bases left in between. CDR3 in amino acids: CASSRGATDTQYF. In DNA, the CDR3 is TGTGCCAGCAGCCGCGGGGCCACAGATACGCAGTATTTT.

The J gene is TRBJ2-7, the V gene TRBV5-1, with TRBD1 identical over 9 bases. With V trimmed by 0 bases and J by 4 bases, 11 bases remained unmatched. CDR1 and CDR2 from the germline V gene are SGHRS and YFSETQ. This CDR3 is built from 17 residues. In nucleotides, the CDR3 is TGCGCCAGCAGCTTGGGACAGGGGGAAAGGGAACTTTACGAGCAGTACTTC. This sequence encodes CASSLGQGERELYEQYF.

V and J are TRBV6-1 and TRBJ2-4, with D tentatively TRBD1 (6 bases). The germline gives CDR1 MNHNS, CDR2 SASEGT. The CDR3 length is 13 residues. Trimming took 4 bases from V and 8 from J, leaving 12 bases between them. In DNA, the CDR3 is TGTGCCAGCAGTGGTACAGGGTTGGACATTCAGTACTTC. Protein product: CASSGTGLDIQYF.

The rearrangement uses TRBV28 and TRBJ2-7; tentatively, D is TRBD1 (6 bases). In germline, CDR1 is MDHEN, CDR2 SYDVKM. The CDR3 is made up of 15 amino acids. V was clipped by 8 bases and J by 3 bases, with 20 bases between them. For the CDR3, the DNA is TGTGCCAGCTCCGGGACACTTTCATCGGTCTACGAGCAGTACTTC. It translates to CASSGTLSSVYEQYF. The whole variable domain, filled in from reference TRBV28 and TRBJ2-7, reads DVKVTQSSRYLVKRTGEKVFLECVQDMDHENMFWYRQDPGLGLRLIYFSYDVKMKEKGDIPEGYSVSREKKERFSLILESASTNQTSMYLCASSGTLSSVYEQYFGPGTRLTVT.

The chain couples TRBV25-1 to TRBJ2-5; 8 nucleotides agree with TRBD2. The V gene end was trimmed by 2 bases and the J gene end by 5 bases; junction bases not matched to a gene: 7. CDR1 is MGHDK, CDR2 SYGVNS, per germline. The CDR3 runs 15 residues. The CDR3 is CASSEASGWYETQYF. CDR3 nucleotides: TGTGCCAGCAGTGAAGCTAGCGGGTGGTATGAGACCCAGTACTTC.

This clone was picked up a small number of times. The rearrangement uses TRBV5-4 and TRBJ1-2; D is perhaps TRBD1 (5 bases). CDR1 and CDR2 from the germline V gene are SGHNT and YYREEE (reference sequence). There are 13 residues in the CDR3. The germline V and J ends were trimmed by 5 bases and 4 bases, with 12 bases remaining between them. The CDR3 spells CASSYDGGYGYTF. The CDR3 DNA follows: TGTGCCAGCAGTTACGACGGGGGCTATGGCTACACCTTC.

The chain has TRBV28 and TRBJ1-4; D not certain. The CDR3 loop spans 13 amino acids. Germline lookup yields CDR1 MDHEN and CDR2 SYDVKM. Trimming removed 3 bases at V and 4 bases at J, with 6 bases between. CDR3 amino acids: CASSFESNEKLFF. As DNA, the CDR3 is TGTGCCAGCAGTTTCGAGAGTAATGAAAAACTGTTTTTT.

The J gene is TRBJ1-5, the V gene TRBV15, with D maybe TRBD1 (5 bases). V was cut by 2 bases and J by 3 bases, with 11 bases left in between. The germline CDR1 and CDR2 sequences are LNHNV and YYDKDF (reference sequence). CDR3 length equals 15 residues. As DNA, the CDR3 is TGTGCCACCAGCAGACCTACAGGAGACAATCAGCCCCAGCATTTT. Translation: CATSRPTGDNQPQHF.

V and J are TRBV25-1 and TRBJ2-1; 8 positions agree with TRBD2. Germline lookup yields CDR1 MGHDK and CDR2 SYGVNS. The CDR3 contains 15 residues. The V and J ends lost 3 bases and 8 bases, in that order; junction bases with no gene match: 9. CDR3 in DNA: TGTGCCAGCAGTGATGTGACTAGCGCTGGGGATGAGCAGTTCTTC. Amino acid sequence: CASSDVTSAGDEQFF.

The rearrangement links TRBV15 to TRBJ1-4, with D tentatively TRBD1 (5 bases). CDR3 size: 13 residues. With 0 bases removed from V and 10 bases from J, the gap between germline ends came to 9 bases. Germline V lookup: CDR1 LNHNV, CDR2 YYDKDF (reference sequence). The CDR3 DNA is TGTGCCACCAGCAGAGATGTTAGGGGAAAACTGTTTTTT. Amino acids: CATSRDVRGKLFF. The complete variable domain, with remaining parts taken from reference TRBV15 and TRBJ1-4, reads DAMVIQNPRYQVTQFGKPVTLSCSQTLNHNVMYWYQQKSSQAPKLLFHYYDKDFNNEADTPDNFQSRRPNTSFCFLDIRSPGLGDTAMYLCATSRDVRGKLFFGSGTQLSVL.

CDR3 sequence: CASSAKRGGDGELFF. In DNA, the CDR3 is TGTGCCAGTAGTGCCAAGCGGGGGGGCGACGGGGAGCTGTTTTTT. The chain links TRBV19 to TRBJ2-2, with 10 bases matching TRBD2. This CDR3 spans 15 amino acids. The germline CDR1 and CDR2 sequences are LNHDA and SQIVND (reference sequence). V trimming: 5 bases; J trimming: 7 bases; junction bases outside the gene matches: 7.

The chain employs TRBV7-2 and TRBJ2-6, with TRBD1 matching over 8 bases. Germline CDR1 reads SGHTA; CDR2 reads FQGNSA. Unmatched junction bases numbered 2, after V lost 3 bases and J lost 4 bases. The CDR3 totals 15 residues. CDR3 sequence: CASSFRGPGANVLTF. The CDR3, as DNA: TGTGCCAGCAGCTTCAGGGGGCCCGGGGCCAACGTCCTGACTTTC.

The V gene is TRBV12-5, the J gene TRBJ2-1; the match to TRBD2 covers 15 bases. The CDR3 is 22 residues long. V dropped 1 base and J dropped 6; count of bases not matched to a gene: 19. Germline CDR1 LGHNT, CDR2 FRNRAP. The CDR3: CASGLARRTGVGLAGGLNEQFF. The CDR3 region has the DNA TGTGCTAGTGGTTTGGCCAGAAGGACAGGGGTGGGACTAGCGGGAGGACTCAATGAGCAGTTCTTC.

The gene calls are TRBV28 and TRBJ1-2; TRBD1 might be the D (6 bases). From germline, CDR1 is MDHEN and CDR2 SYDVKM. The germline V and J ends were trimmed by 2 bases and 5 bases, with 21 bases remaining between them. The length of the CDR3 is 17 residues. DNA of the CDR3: TGTGCCAGCAGTTTACGACCTGGCCCCGGACAGCTATATGGCTACACCTTC. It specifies CASSLRPGPGQLYGYTF.